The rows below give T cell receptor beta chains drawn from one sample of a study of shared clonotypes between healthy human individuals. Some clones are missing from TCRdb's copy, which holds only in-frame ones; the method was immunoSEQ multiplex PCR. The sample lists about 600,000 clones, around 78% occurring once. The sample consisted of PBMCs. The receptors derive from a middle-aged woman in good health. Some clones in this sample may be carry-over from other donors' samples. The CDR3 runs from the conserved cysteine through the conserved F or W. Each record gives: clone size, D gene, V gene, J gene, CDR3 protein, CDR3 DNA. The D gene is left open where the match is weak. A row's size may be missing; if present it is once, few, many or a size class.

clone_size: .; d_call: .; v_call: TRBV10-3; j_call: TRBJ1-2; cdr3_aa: CAISEGPNYGYTF; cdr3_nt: TGTGCCATCAGTGAGGGTCCTAACTATGGCTACACCTTC
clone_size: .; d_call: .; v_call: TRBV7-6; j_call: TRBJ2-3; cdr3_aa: CASSTSGASTDTQYF; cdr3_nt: TGTGCCAGCAGCACCAGCGGTGCTAGCACAGATACGCAGTATTTT
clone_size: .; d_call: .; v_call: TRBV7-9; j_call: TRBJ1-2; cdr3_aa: CASSYTGYGYTF; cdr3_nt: TGTGCCAGCAGCTATACGGGGTATGGCTACACCTTC
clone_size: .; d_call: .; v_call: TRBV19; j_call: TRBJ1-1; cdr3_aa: CASRPPGVGVTEAFF; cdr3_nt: TGTGCCAGTAGACCCCCCGGTGTAGGGGTCACTGAAGCTTTCTTT
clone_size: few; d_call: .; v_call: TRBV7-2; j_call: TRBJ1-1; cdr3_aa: CASSLQQGGAFF; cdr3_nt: TGTGCCAGCAGCTTGCAACAGGGAGGAGCTTTCTTT
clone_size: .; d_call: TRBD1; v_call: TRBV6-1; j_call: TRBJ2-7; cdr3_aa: CASPGTGSYEQYF; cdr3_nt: TGTGCCAGCCCTGGGACAGGGAGTTACGAGCAGTACTTC
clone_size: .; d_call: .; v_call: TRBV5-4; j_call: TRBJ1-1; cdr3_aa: CASSFQGGTEAFF; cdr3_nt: TGTGCCAGCAGCTTCCAGGGAGGCACTGAAGCTTTCTTT
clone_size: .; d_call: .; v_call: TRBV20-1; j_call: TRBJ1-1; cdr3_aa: CSASPRTEAFF; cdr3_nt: TGCAGTGCTAGTCCTAGGACTGAAGCTTTCTTT
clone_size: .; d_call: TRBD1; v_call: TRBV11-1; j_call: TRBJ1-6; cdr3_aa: CASSMGPDRGHSPLHF; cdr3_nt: TGTGCCAGCAGCATGGGCCCGGACAGGGGGCATTCACCCCTCCACTTT
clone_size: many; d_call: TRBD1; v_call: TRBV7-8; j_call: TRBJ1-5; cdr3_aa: CASSPGTGSDQPQHF; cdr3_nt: TGTGCCAGCAGCCCCGGGACAGGGTCGGATCAGCCCCAGCATTTT